This T cell receptor beta chain was recorded in a study of cytomegalovirus exposure and HLA in healthy donors. Study findings and constraints: Later analysis demonstrated an association between a missense DCLRE1C variant and TCR beta V- and J-gene trimming. The study flagged about 150 TCR beta chains as cytomegalovirus-associated. The likely origin of a cluster of highly shared sequence variants was a sequencing artifact.

Details on this clone: Its target is unknown.

The donors gave bone marrow, and they were healthy. This PCR relied on a set of 60 Vbeta primers and 13 Jbeta primers. Only in-frame clones appear in the TCRdb table, and some are missing; sequencing was by immunoSEQ multiplex PCR. This sample has 210,000 or so clones; roughly 84% occur once, and the top ten carry 1.3% to 1.5%. V was pared by 0 bases and J by 9 bases, with 12 bases between. Germline V gene sequence: CDR1 LNHDA, CDR2 SQIVND (reference sequence). The CDR3 runs 14 residues. The chain recombines TRBV19 with TRBJ2-1; maybe TRBD2 (5 bases). The sequencing input was PBMCs. This clonotype was sampled from a girl between 10 and 17 years old in good health and CMV-seronegative. CDR3 protein: CASSIDQSRGEQFF. The CDR3 coding sequence is TGTGCCAGTAGTATAGATCAATCCCGGGGTGAGCAGTTCTTC.